The 19 T cell receptor beta chains presented below share a single source sample, sequenced in a study. TCRdb ran MiXCR on the RT-PCR reads and lists one entry per CDR3 protein. The sample carries about 680,000 distinct CDR3 sequences, approximately 15% recorded once. What was sequenced was memory CD4+ T cells from blood. All receptors derive from a female donor in good health, serving as a healthy control.

This chain connects TRBV7-9 to TRBJ2-1; 7 bases map to TRBD2. CDR3 length equals 16 residues. CDR1 is SEHNR, CDR2 FQNEAQ, per germline (reference sequence). V shed 1 base and J 0 bases; nucleotides not matched to a gene: 3. This CDR3 is CASSLGGLPSYNEQFF. In nucleotides, the CDR3 is TGTGCCAGCAGCTTAGGGGGACTACCCTCCTACAATGAGCAGTTCTTC.

The chain recombines TRBV20-1 with TRBJ2-2, with 10 bases identical to TRBD2. In germline, CDR1 is DFQATT, CDR2 SNEGSKA (reference sequence). The CDR3 totals 15 residues. Trimming took 7 bases from V and 5 from J; bases not matched to a gene: 10. CDR3 in DNA: TGCAGTGTCTCTAGCGGGAGAGTCGGGACCGGGGAGCTGTTTTTT. This sequence encodes CSVSSGRVGTGELFF.

V gene TRBV5-6 combines with J gene TRBJ2-7; 9 bases are a match to TRBD2. CDR1 and CDR2 from the germline V gene are SGHDT and YYEEEE. Unmatched junction bases numbered 11, after V lost 4 bases and J lost 3 bases. The CDR3 loop spans 16 amino acids. This CDR3 is CASSQGLALGYYEQYF. The CDR3 nucleotides read TGTGCCAGCAGCCAAGGACTAGCGTTAGGTTACTACGAGCAGTACTTC.

This clonotype occurred many times. The chain carries TRBV10-3 and TRBJ2-3; 11 bases align to TRBD1. The V and J ends lost 3 bases and 4 bases, in that order; junction bases with no gene match: 3. Germline loops: CDR1 ENHRY, CDR2 SYGVKD. This CDR3 comprises 15 residues. This chain's CDR3 is CAISEGQGAADTQYF. CDR3 nucleotides: TGTGCCATCAGTGAAGGACAGGGGGCCGCAGATACGCAGTATTTT.

The table lists this clonotype with many counts. J is TRBJ2-5 and V is TRBV6-5; 14 positions match TRBD2. Trimming removed 6 bases from V and 5 bases from J; junction bases left unmatched: 11. The germline CDR1 and CDR2 sequences are MNHEY and SVGAGI. The CDR3 covers 17 residues. Here the CDR3 reads CASRPETSGGALETQYF. As DNA, the CDR3 is TGTGCCAGCAGACCCGAGACTAGCGGGGGGGCCCTTGAGACCCAGTACTTC.

This clonotype was counted only a few times. V gene TRBV28 combines with J gene TRBJ2-7, with a weak D call TRBD2 (5 bases). This CDR3 is built from 15 residues. Germline CDR1 and CDR2: MDHEN and SYDVKM. Trimming left V 7 bases short and J 0 bases short, with 16 bases between. The CDR3 bases are TGTGCCAGCATCCTAAGGTATGGGAGCTCCTACGAGCAGTACTTC. Protein: CASILRYGSSYEQYF.

The genes are TRBV4-3 and TRBJ2-7, with 12 positions matching TRBD2. Germline V gives CDR1 LGHNA, CDR2 YSLEER. Unmatched junction bases numbered 2, after V lost 0 bases and J lost 8 bases. The CDR3 sequence is 14 residues long. The DNA for the CDR3 is TGCGCCAGCAGCCAAGAGCTAGCGGGAGGGAAGCAGTACTTC. This translates into CASSQELAGGKQYF.

This clonotype was found a few times. CDR3 bases: TGCAGTGCGAGGGACGGACTGGCCGGGGAGCTGTTTTTT. Its protein product is CSARDGLAGELFF. This chain links TRBV20-1 with TRBJ2-2; D possibly matches TRBD1 or TRBD2 (5 bases each). Trimming took off 6 bases at V and 6 bases at J, with 14 bases between the two ends. CDR3 size: 13 residues. Germline-derived CDR1 and CDR2 are DFQATT and SNEGSKA (reference sequence).

This chain uses TRBV2 with TRBJ2-1, with 9 bases aligning to TRBD2. The CDR3 is 11 amino acids. The junction had 6 bases not matched to a gene; V was cut back by 6 bases and J by 15 bases. The germline CDR1 and CDR2 sequences are SNHLY and FYNNEI. CDR3 residues: CASSAGTSPFF. The CDR3 DNA is TGTGCCAGCAGCGCCGGGACTAGCCCGTTCTTC. The variable domain in full, completed from reference TRBV2 and TRBJ2-1, reads EPEVTQTPSHQVTQMGQEVILRCVPISNHLYFYWYRQILGQKVEFLVSFYNNEISEKSEIFDDQFSVERPDGSNFTLKIRSTKLEDSAMYFCASSAGTSPFFGPGTRLTVL.

The CDR3 loop reads CSAIRTGGRAGELFF. CDR3 nucleotides: TGCAGTGCAATTAGGACAGGGGGGAGGGCCGGGGAGCTGTTTTTT. V and J are TRBV20-1 and TRBJ2-2; 10 nucleotides align to TRBD1. This CDR3 is 15 amino acids long. Unmatched junction bases numbered 10, after V lost 6 bases and J lost 6 bases. Germline loops: CDR1 DFQATT, CDR2 SNEGSKA (reference sequence).

This clonotype was found a few times. The genes are TRBV20-1 and TRBJ2-2; D ambiguous. This CDR3 comprises 15 residues. In germline, CDR1 is DFQATT, CDR2 SNEGSKA (reference sequence). The germline V and J ends were trimmed by 0 bases and 5 bases, with 13 bases remaining between them. The CDR3 loop is CSAREVSVQTGELFF. The CDR3 bases are TGCAGTGCTAGAGAAGTCTCGGTACAGACCGGGGAGCTGTTTTTT.

This clonotype was found a few times. This rearrangement joins TRBV7-2 to TRBJ1-1; possibly TRBD1 for D (5 bases). Trimming pared 5 bases from V and 4 bases from J, leaving 14 bases between. CDR1 is SGHTA, CDR2 FQGNSA, per germline. This CDR3 has 14 amino acids. CDR3 sequence (DNA): TGTGCCAGCAGCAAAGCCAGGGACGGCACTGAAGCTTTCTTT. It specifies CASSKARDGTEAFF.

At least ten counts were recorded for this clonotype. A read error may produce the germline difference seen at one junction end. The chain combines TRBV5-1 with TRBJ2-7; D is perhaps TRBD1 (6 bases). This CDR3 comprises 14 residues. The V gene's germline CDR1 is SGHRS and CDR2 YFSETQ. CDR3 DNA: TGCGCCAGCAGCTCACAATACTCACAGGGCCCCTCGGTCTTC. Translated: CASSSQYSQGPSVF.

This clonotype was seen ten or more times. The gene calls are TRBV10-3 and TRBJ2-5; TRBD1 agrees at 12 bases. The J segment lost 3 bases and the V segment lost 5 bases, leaving 4 bases of the junction unmatched. The germline V gene has CDR1 ENHRY and CDR2 SYGVKD. The CDR3 loop spans 15 amino acids. This CDR3 reads CAISTGTGGEETQYF. CDR3 bases: TGTGCCATCAGTACCGGGACAGGGGGCGAAGAGACCCAGTACTTC.

This chain uses TRBV7-9 with TRBJ2-7, with D possibly TRBD2 on 6 matching bases. The CDR3 length is 12 residues. Trimming cost V 5 bases and J 7 bases, with 12 bases left between them. In germline, CDR1 is SEHNR, CDR2 FQNEAQ (reference sequence). The CDR3 loop reads CASSPGEREQYF. The CDR3 coding sequence is TGTGCCAGCAGCCCGGGAGAGAGGGAGCAGTACTTC. Full variable domain (outside the CDR3, taken from reference TRBV7-9 and TRBJ2-7): DTGVSQNPRHKITKRGQNVTFRCDPISEHNRLYWYRQTLGQGPEFLTYFQNEAQLEKSRLLSDRFSAERPKGSFSTLEIQRTEQGDSAMYLCASSPGEREQYFGPGTRLTVT.

The table lists this clonotype with a count of one. This chain uses TRBV27 with TRBJ2-5; D gene ambiguous. Deletions cut 3 bases from V and 4 bases from J, with 12 bases between. In germline, CDR1 is MNHEY, CDR2 SMNVEV (reference sequence). The CDR3 sequence is 14 residues long. CDR3 protein: CASSFRPVGETQYF. The DNA of the CDR3 is TGTGCCAGCAGTTTTAGACCGGTCGGAGAGACCCAGTACTTC.

J is TRBJ2-2 and V is TRBV6-2 or TRBV6-3, with 7 nucleotides matching TRBD2. CDR1 is MNHEY and CDR2 is SVGEGT in the germline V gene. The CDR3 has 15 amino acids. The junction had 12 bases not matched to a gene; V was cut back by 8 bases and J by 6 bases. CDR3 region: CASVGSGTMAGELFF. CDR3 nucleotide sequence: TGTGCCAGCGTCGGGAGCGGGACCATGGCCGGGGAGCTGTTTTTT.

The CDR3 region is CASRAAGVGDTQYF. CDR3 sequence (DNA): TGTGCCAGCAGAGCAGCGGGAGTAGGGGATACGCAGTATTTT. The J gene is TRBJ2-3, the V gene TRBV27, with 8 bases identical to TRBD2. CDR1 is MNHEY, CDR2 SMNVEV, per germline (reference sequence). The CDR3 is 14 residues long. V gave up 6 bases and J gave up 6 bases; unmatched junction bases: 8.

The chain employs TRBV7-2 and TRBJ2-1; the match to TRBD2 covers 10 bases. Trimming removed 2 bases from V and 7 bases from J; junction bases left unmatched: 5. Germline CDR1 SGHTA, CDR2 FQGNSA. This CDR3 is 15 amino acids long. The CDR3 region is CASSLLAGVVNEQFF. The CDR3 region has the DNA TGTGCCAGCAGCTTACTAGCGGGAGTAGTAAATGAGCAGTTCTTC.